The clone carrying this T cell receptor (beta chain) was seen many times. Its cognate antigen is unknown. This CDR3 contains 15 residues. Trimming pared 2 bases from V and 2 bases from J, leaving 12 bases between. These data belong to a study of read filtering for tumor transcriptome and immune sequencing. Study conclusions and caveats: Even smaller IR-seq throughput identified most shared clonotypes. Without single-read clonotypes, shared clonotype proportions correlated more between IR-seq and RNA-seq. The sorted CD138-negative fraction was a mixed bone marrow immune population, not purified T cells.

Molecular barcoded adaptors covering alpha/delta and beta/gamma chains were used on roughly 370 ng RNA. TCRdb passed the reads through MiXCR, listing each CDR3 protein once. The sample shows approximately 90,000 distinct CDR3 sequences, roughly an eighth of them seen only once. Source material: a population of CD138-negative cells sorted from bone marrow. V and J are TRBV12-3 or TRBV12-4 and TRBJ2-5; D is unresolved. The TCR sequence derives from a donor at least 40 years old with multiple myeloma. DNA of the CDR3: TGTGCCAGCAGTTTAAGGCAGACCTCACAAGAGACCCAGTACTTC. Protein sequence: CASSLRQTSQETQYF.